Shown below are 20 T cell receptor beta chains from a single sample sequenced in a study of blood T cell repertoires in COVID-19. Produced via immunoSEQ multiplex PCR; TCRdb's table is partial and in-frame only. The sample includes 95,000 to 110,000 clones, 82% seen only once; the top ten take 4% to 5.5%. The material sequenced was peripheral blood. These receptors were taken from a man aged 55-75 years with acute or convalescent COVID-19.

J is TRBJ1-4 and V is TRBV19, with 9 bases identical to TRBD1. CDR1 and CDR2 from the germline V gene are LNHDA and SQIVND (reference sequence). Trimming took 9 bases from V and 8 from J; bases not matched to a gene: 10. This CDR3 comprises 14 residues. The CDR3 DNA follows: TGTGCCAGCAAACAACAGGGGGCAGGGGAAAAACTGTTTTTT. Amino acid sequence: CASKQQGAGEKLFF.

This clone was counted between two and nine times. V gene TRBV7-8 combines with J gene TRBJ2-1, with 7 nucleotides matching TRBD1. This CDR3 has 14 residues. Losses at the gene ends were 5 bases for V and 7 bases for J; bases not matched to a gene: 8. The germline V gene has CDR1 SGHVS and CDR2 FQNEAQ. CDR3 coding DNA: TGTGCCAGCAGCATCGGGACAGCGTCGAATGAGCAGTTCTTC. Encoded protein: CASSIGTASNEQFF.

On this clone itself: The same CDR3 can be traced to other DNA sequences in this sample. The CDR3 loop reads CASSVGGTADTEAFF. CDR3 DNA: TGTGCCAGCAGCGTAGGGGGGACAGCCGACACTGAAGCTTTCTTT. The chain carries TRBV9 and TRBJ1-1; 7 bases line up with TRBD1. The CDR3 is 15 amino acids. Germline CDR1 and CDR2: SGDLS and YYNGEE. Trimming at V came to 0 bases and at J to 3 bases, leaving 5 bases not matched to a gene.

On this clone itself: Mismatch with germline at one junction end may stem from a read error. The chain uses TRBV7-7 and TRBJ2-3, with TRBD2 matching over 14 bases. The length of the CDR3 is 17 residues. Germline CDR1 is SSHAT and CDR2 is FNYEAQ (reference sequence). In DNA form, the CDR3 reads TGTGCTAGCAGCTTAGGACTAGCGGGAGGTGGCACAGATACGCAGTATTTT. Translating gives CASSLGLAGGGTDTQYF.

This clone came up a few times. This chain uses TRBV15 with TRBJ2-1, with D unclear. In germline, CDR1 is LNHNV, CDR2 YYDKDF (reference sequence). The CDR3 length is 18 residues. V was pared by 1 base and J by 1 base, with 17 bases between. CDR3 DNA sequence: TGTGCCACCAGCAGAGGAAACGTACAGAATTTATCCTACAATGAGCAGTTCTTC. Its protein product is CATSRGNVQNLSYNEQFF. The full variable domain, its missing parts supplied by reference TRBV15 and TRBJ2-1, is DAMVIQNPRYQVTQFGKPVTLSCSQTLNHNVMYWYQQKSSQAPKLLFHYYDKDFNNEADTPDNFQSRRPNTSFCFLDIRSPGLGDTAMYLCATSRGNVQNLSYNEQFFGPGTRLTVL.

The chain recombines TRBV7-9 with TRBJ2-7, with TRBD2 matching 8 bases. With 5 bases clipped from V and 6 bases from J, the junction kept 12 bases outside the gene matches. Germline lookup yields CDR1 SEHNR and CDR2 FQNEAQ (reference sequence). This CDR3 comprises 15 residues. The CDR3 coding sequence is TGTGCCAGCAGCAAGGAGAGCGGGAGAGGAGGCGAGCAGTACTTC. It encodes CASSKESGRGGEQYF. Full variable domain (outside the CDR3, taken from reference TRBV7-9 and TRBJ2-7): DTGVSQNPRHKITKRGQNVTFRCDPISEHNRLYWYRQTLGQGPEFLTYFQNEAQLEKSRLLSDRFSAERPKGSFSTLEIQRTEQGDSAMYLCASSKESGRGGEQYFGPGTRLTVT.

This chain connects TRBV6-2 or TRBV6-3 to TRBJ1-5; D unclear. The germline V and J ends were trimmed by 5 bases and 4 bases, with 15 bases remaining between them. CDR1 is MNHEY, CDR2 SVGEGT, per germline. This CDR3 is built from 15 residues. The CDR3 DNA reads as TGTGCCAGCAGTACCGACCTGACTCGGAATCAGCCCCAGCATTTT. Translated, it gives CASSTDLTRNQPQHF.

The chain carries TRBV5-5 and TRBJ2-6; possibly TRBD2 for D (6 bases). The germline V gene encodes CDR1 SGHKS and CDR2 YYEKEE (reference sequence). The CDR3 sequence is 15 residues long. V shed 4 bases and J shed 2 bases, with 10 bases lying between them. In DNA form, the CDR3 reads TGTGCCAGCAGCGGGGGAGGCCCTGGGGCCAACGTCCTGACTTTC. This sequence encodes CASSGGGPGANVLTF.

This chain links TRBV3-1 (or the pseudogene TRBV3-2) with TRBJ1-2, with 11 nucleotides matching TRBD1. Germline V lookup: CDR1 LGHDT, CDR2 YNNKEL (reference sequence). The CDR3 length is 13 residues. The junction had 2 bases not matched to a gene; V was cut back by 5 bases and J by 6 bases. As DNA, the CDR3 is TGTGCCAGCAGCTCGGACAGGGGGCATGGCTACACCTTC. The encoded protein is CASSSDRGHGYTF.

V gene TRBV27 combines with J gene TRBJ2-7; possible D gene TRBD2, 5 bases. Looked up from germline, CDR1 is MNHEY and CDR2 is SMNVEV (reference sequence). There are 15 residues in the CDR3. V lost 5 bases and J 2 bases, leaving 16 bases between the germline ends. For the CDR3, the DNA is TGTGCCAGCAGTGAAGCCCGGGGTCCAACCTACGAGCAGTACTTC. This translates into CASSEARGPTYEQYF.

The gene calls are TRBV12-5 and TRBJ2-1; 10 positions match TRBD1. CDR1 is LGHNT and CDR2 is FRNRAP in the germline V gene. The CDR3 has 13 amino acids. Trimming took 5 bases from V and 9 from J; bases not matched to a gene: 4. CDR3: CASGGTGEGEQFF. Here the CDR3 DNA reads TGTGCTAGTGGTGGGACAGGGGAGGGTGAGCAGTTCTTC.

The chain carries TRBV7-3 and TRBJ2-1; TRBD1 matches 9 bases. The CDR3 has 15 amino acids. V was pared by 4 bases and J by 5 bases, with 6 bases of the junction left unmatched. Germline V lookup: CDR1 SGHTA, CDR2 FQGTGA. CDR3 sequence: CASSSDRGGNNEQFF. CDR3 DNA: TGTGCCAGCAGCTCAGACAGGGGGGGAAACAATGAGCAGTTCTTC.

V and J are TRBV12-3 or TRBV12-4 and TRBJ1-1, with D hard to call. Trimming cost V 1 base and J 11 bases, with 11 bases left between them. The CDR3 spans 12 residues. In nucleotides, the CDR3 is TGTGCCAGCAGTTTAGATCCGGGAGGCGCTTTCTTT. Residues: CASSLDPGGAFF.

The chain combines TRBV6-2 or TRBV6-3 with TRBJ2-7, with D possibly TRBD1 on 6 matching bases. There are 15 residues in the CDR3. Germline CDR1 is MNHEY and CDR2 is SVGEGT. V lost 5 bases, J lost 0 bases, and 14 bases lay in between. The CDR3 reads CASSKPRGNSYEQYF. For the CDR3, the DNA is TGTGCCAGCAGTAAACCCAGGGGAAACTCCTACGAGCAGTACTTC.

This rearrangement joins TRBV19 to TRBJ2-7, with 8 bases matching TRBD1. CDR1 LNHDA and CDR2 SQIVND come from the germline V gene (reference sequence). J was trimmed by 0 bases and V by 7 bases; bases with no gene match: 8. The CDR3 is 15 amino acids. CDR3 protein: CASKGIGTGSYEQYF. The CDR3 DNA is TGTGCCAGTAAGGGGATAGGGACAGGCTCCTACGAGCAGTACTTC.

The rearrangement links TRBV7-8 to TRBJ1-2; maybe TRBD1 (6 bases). Germline V lookup: CDR1 SGHVS, CDR2 FQNEAQ. This CDR3 spans 15 amino acids. The germline V and J ends were trimmed by 5 bases and 8 bases, with 21 bases remaining between them. The DNA of the CDR3 is TGTGCCAGCAGCCGGACAGCAGATATACCTCGCGGCTACACCTTC. This codes for CASSRTADIPRGYTF.

This chain connects TRBV19 to TRBJ2-1; 7 positions agree with TRBD2. Germline CDR1 is LNHDA and CDR2 is SQIVND (reference sequence). The CDR3 is 16 residues long. Trimming took 5 bases from V and 2 from J; bases not matched to a gene: 9. This CDR3 is CASSLGLDVPYNEQFF. CDR3 in DNA: TGTGCCAGTAGTCTCGGACTAGATGTCCCCTACAATGAGCAGTTCTTC.

V and J are TRBV6-5 and TRBJ2-5; D is undetermined. This CDR3 is built from 13 residues. The germline CDR1 and CDR2 sequences are MNHEY and SVGAGI. Between the trimmed V and J ends, which lost 4 bases and 5 bases, there was a span of 11 bases. The CDR3, as DNA: TGTGCCAGCAGTTGGAGCGAGAGGGAGACCCAGTACTTC. Encoded protein: CASSWSERETQYF.

The rearrangement links TRBV6-4 to TRBJ1-5; D may be TRBD1 (6 bases). The CDR3 loop spans 14 amino acids. The ends were cut back, 7 bases at V and 3 bases at J, with 13 bases in the middle. In germline, CDR1 is MRHNA, CDR2 SNTAGT. CDR3 sequence reads: CASTVRDTNQPQHF. The DNA of the CDR3 is TGTGCCAGCACTGTCCGGGACACCAATCAGCCCCAGCATTTT.

V and J are TRBV11-3 and TRBJ2-7; 10 bases map to TRBD1. The CDR3 is 15 residues long. V was clipped by 1 base and J by 3 bases; unmatched bases: 3. CDR1 is SGHNT and CDR2 is YENEEA in the germline V gene. CDR3 sequence (DNA): TGTGCCAGCAGCTTAGCCGGGACAGGGGACTACGAGCAGTACTTC. The encoded protein is CASSLAGTGDYEQYF.